The entry below describes one TCR beta chain. Time point noted: after dendritic cell vaccination, including at tumor progression/relapse. Losses at the gene ends were 9 bases for V and 8 bases for J; bases not matched to a gene: 13. Per the germline V gene, CDR1 is LNHDA and CDR2 is SQIVND (reference sequence). This CDR3 is 16 amino acids long. Here immunoSEQ multiplex PCR was the method, and the copy in TCRdb shows in-frame clones only, minus some. The sample shows about 82,000 clones, around 86% of them seen only once. This sample is part of a study of glioma-infiltrating T cells after dendritic cell vaccination.

This TCR was recovered from a human donor with glioblastoma. This sample comprised blood, obtained after dendritic cell vaccination. The chain carries TRBV19 and TRBJ2-1; 13 nucleotides agree with TRBD2. The CDR3 is CASKTSGGWGLDEQFF. The CDR3 DNA is TGTGCCAGCAAGACTAGCGGGGGGTGGGGCCTCGATGAGCAGTTCTTC.